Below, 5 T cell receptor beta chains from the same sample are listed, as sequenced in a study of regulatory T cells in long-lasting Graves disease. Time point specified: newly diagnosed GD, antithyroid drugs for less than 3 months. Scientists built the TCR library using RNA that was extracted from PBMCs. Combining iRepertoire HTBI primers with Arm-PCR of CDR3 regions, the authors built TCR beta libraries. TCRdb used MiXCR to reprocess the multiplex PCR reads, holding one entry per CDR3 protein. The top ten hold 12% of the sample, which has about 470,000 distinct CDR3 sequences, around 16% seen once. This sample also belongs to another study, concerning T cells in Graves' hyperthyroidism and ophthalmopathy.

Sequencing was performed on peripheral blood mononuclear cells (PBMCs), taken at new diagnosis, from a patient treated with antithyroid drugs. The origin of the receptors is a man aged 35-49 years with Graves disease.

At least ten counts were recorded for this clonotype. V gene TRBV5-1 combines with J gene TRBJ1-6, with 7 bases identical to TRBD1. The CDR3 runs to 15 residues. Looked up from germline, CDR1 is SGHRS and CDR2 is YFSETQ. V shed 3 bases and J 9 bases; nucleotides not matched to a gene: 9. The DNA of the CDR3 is TGCGCCAGCAGCTCCTCGACAGGGAGAGGTTCACCCCTCCACTTT. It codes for CASSSSTGRGSPLHF.

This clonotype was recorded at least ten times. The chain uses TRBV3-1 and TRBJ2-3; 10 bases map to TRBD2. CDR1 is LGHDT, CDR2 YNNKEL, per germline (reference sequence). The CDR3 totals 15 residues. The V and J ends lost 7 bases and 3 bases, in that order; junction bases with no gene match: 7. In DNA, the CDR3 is TGTGCCAGCACCTTAGCGGGAGGAGGTACAGATACGCAGTATTTT. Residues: CASTLAGGGTDTQYF.

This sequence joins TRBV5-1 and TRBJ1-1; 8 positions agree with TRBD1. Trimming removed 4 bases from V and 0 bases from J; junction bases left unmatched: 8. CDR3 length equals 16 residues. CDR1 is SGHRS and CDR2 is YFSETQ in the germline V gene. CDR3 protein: CASSPQTGALNTEAFF. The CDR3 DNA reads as TGCGCCAGCAGCCCCCAGACAGGGGCTCTGAACACTGAAGCTTTCTTT.

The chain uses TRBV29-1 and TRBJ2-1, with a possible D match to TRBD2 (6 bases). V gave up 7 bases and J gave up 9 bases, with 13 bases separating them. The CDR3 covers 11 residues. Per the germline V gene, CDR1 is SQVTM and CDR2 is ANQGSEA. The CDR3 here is CSASLALEQFF. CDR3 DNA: TGCAGCGCCTCACTAGCACTTGAGCAGTTCTTC.

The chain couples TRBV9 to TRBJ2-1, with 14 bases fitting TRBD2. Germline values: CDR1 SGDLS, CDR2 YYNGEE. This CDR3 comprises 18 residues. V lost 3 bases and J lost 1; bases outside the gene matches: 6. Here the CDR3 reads CASSGGLAGVLSYNEQFF. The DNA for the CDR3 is TGTGCCAGCAGCGGGGGACTAGCGGGAGTTCTGTCCTACAATGAGCAGTTCTTC.